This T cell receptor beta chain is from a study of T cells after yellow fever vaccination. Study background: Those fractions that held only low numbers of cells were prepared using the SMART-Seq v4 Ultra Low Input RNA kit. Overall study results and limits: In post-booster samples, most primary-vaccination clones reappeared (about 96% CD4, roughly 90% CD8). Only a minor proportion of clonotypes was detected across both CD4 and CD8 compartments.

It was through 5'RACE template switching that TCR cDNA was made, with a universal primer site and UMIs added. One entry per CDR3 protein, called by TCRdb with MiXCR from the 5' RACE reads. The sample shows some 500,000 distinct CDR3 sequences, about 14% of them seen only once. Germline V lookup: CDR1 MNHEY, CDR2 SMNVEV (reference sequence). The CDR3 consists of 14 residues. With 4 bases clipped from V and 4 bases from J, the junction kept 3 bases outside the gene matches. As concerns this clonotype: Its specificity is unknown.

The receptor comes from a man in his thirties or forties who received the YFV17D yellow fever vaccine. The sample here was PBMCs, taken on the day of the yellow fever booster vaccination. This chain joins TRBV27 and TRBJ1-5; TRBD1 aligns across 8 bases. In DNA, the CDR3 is TGTGCCAGCAGTTGGGACAGGTTTAATCAGCCCCAGCATTTT. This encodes CASSWDRFNQPQHF.